Here is one T cell receptor beta chain with its context. V lost 0 bases to trimming and J lost 1 base, with 14 bases between them. This CDR3 spans 17 amino acids. Germline V CDR1 and CDR2: LNHDA, SQIVND (reference sequence). Original analysis: The authors estimated nucleated cell counts from reference gene primer amplification. The protocol was immunoSEQ multiplex PCR, while the TCRdb copy is restricted to in-frame clones and leaves out a portion. V, J and clone size reflect that table, while D and trimming were determined from the DNA. The sample has 150,000 to 170,000 clones; 80% to 90% are singletons. The Seattle patients joined while their infection was active and were tracked longitudinally afterward. The data belong to a study of blood T cell repertoires in COVID-19. Study details: Acute-phase and convalescent COVID-19 samples originated in the United States, Italy and Spain. PBMCs, B-cell-depleted T cells, or T cells were the source of the cDNA or gDNA that made up the material.

This sequence joins TRBV19 and TRBJ2-3, with D tentatively TRBD1 (5 bases). The sequenced material came from peripheral blood. The receptor was derived from a woman aged 55 to 70 with COVID-19, enrolled during active disease. The CDR3 protein is CASSIDLATGGTDTQYF. CDR3 DNA: TGTGCCAGTAGTATAGATCTGGCCACAGGAGGCACAGATACGCAGTATTTT.